This T cell receptor beta chain was found in a study of regulatory T cells in long-lasting Graves disease. The table lists this clonotype with many counts. Library construction for TCR beta used iRepertoire HTBI primers and Arm-PCR of CDR3 regions. TCRdb passed the multiplex PCR reads through MiXCR, listing each CDR3 protein once. The table has a few hundred thousand distinct CDR3 sequences, approximately 16% seen once; the top ten hold about 8.2%. The V end was cut by 4 bases, the J end by 0 bases, with 16 bases between. The CDR3 totals 16 residues. Germline V lookup: CDR1 MDHEN, CDR2 SYDVKM. The sample's time point: newly diagnosed GD, antithyroid drugs for less than 3 months. The TCR library was prepared using RNA isolated from PBMCs. These records were also assigned to another study, of T cells in Graves' hyperthyroidism and ophthalmopathy.

Source: peripheral blood mononuclear cells (PBMCs), taken at new diagnosis, from a patient treated with antithyroid drugs. This sequence originates from a woman aged 40 to 50 with Graves disease. The chain employs TRBV28 and TRBJ2-7, with D possibly TRBD2 on 6 matching bases. Here the CDR3 reads CASSSAGTQSSYEQYF. The DNA for the CDR3 is TGTGCCAGCAGTTCTGCAGGGACTCAGAGCTCCTACGAGCAGTACTTC.